These 21 T cell receptor beta chains were sequenced from one sample in a study of molecular identifiers for immune sequencing clone quantification. TCRdb reprocessed the PCR reads with MiXCR, giving one entry per CDR3 protein. The sample shows over 550,000 distinct CDR3 sequences, less than 30% of them seen only once. Sample: naive CD8+ T cells from blood, with Jurkat cell RNA spiked in. Specified subset: FACS-sorted CD8+CD4-CCR7+CD45RA+ naive T cells. The receptors originated from a human donor in good health. Some libraries in this study had Jurkat cell RNA spiked in.

This rearrangement joins TRBV30 to TRBJ2-7; D gene uncertain. Germline V gives CDR1 GTSNPN, CDR2 SVGIG (reference sequence). Trimming cost V 3 bases and J 2 bases, with 11 bases left between them. CDR3 length: 13 residues. The CDR3 sequence is CAWSPLVTYEQYF. The CDR3 DNA is TGTGCCTGGAGCCCATTAGTTACCTACGAGCAGTACTTC.

V and J are TRBV5-1 and TRBJ2-7, with TRBD1 identical over 7 bases. The CDR3 spans 15 residues. V lost 4 bases, J lost 3 bases, and 10 bases stayed unmatched. The germline gives CDR1 SGHRS, CDR2 YFSETQ. The CDR3 is CASSLHVGQHYEQYF. The CDR3, as DNA: TGCGCCAGCAGCCTACATGTGGGACAGCACTACGAGCAGTACTTC.

The V and J genes are TRBV14 and TRBJ2-5, with D unresolved. Germline-derived CDR1 and CDR2 are SGHDN and FVKESK. Trimming pared 0 bases from V and 5 bases from J, leaving 7 bases between. The CDR3 is 13 residues long. CDR3 amino acids: CASSQDWFETQYF. Written as DNA, the CDR3 is TGTGCCAGCAGCCAAGATTGGTTTGAGACCCAGTACTTC.

Comments on this clonotype: Mismatch with germline at one junction end may stem from a read error. This chain connects TRBV9 to TRBJ2-3, with D tentatively TRBD2 (5 bases). The CDR3 extends over 15 amino acids. The germline CDR1 and CDR2 sequences are SGDLS and YYNGEE. The CDR3 loop reads CASGVSGTSTDTQYF. Written as DNA, the CDR3 is TGTGCCAGCGGCGTGAGCGGTACTAGCACAGATACGCAGTATTTT.

This clonotype was detected a few times. The chain carries TRBV11-2 and TRBJ2-2; unclear D gene. Germline CDR1 SGHAT, CDR2 FQNNGV. The CDR3 contains 14 residues. The V and J ends lost 1 base and 1 base respectively, with 4 bases between them. In DNA form, the CDR3 reads TGTGCCAGCAGCTTAGGAATGAACACCGGGGAGCTGTTTTTT. This encodes CASSLGMNTGELFF.

This clonotype appeared many times. The chain links TRBV4-1 to TRBJ1-1, with D hard to call. V dropped 4 bases and J dropped 1 base, with 13 bases sitting between them. Germline V gives CDR1 MGHRA, CDR2 YSYEKL. The CDR3 covers 15 residues. The CDR3 nucleotides are TGCGCCAGCAGCCTCGACCAGCTTCCGAACACTGAAGCTTTCTTT. It codes for CASSLDQLPNTEAFF.

In regard to this clonotype: This may arise from a read error, as a much more abundant clone is one base away. The genes are TRBV14 and TRBJ2-3; D might be TRBD1 or TRBD2, each matching 5 bases. The CDR3 loop spans 16 amino acids. V dropped 6 bases and J dropped 0 bases, with 16 bases sitting between them. In germline, CDR1 is SGHDN, CDR2 FVKESK. CDR3 DNA: TGTGCCAGCAGGCCGACGAGGGGTTCTAGCACAGATACGCAGTATTTT. Translated: CASRPTRGSSTDTQYF.

This chain uses TRBV3-1 with TRBJ2-1, with D possibly matching TRBD1 (6 bases). Germline CDR1 and CDR2: LGHDT and YNNKEL (reference sequence). The CDR3 consists of 13 residues. V was shortened by 2 bases and J by 6 bases, with 8 bases between the two germline ends. Here the CDR3 DNA reads TGTGCCAGCAGCCAACAGGGGCCCAATGAGCAGTTCTTC. This sequence encodes CASSQQGPNEQFF.

Remarks on this clonotype: Given a much more abundant clone one base away, this may be a read error. The chain joins TRBV7-8 to TRBJ2-2; possibly TRBD2 for D (5 bases). From germline, CDR1 is SGHVS and CDR2 FQNEAQ. CDR3 size: 15 residues. The DNA of the CDR3 is TGTGCCAGCAGCCACCACGAAGCCAACACCGGGAAGCTGTTTTTT. It encodes CASSHHEANTGKLFF.

A note on this clonotype: It may be a read error: a sequence one base away is much more abundant. V usage is TRBV7-2 and J usage is TRBJ2-1, with 12 bases that match TRBD2. The CDR3 consists of 16 residues. Germline V lookup: CDR1 SGHTA, CDR2 FQGNSA. Losses at the gene ends were 6 bases for V and 6 bases for J; bases not matched to a gene: 9. The CDR3 DNA sequence: TGTGCCAGCAGTGACATAGGACTAGCGGGAATCAATGAGCAGTTCTTC. This sequence encodes CASSDIGLAGINEQFF.

J is TRBJ2-3 and V is TRBV20-1, with D perhaps TRBD2 (7 bases). Germline assignment: CDR1 DFQATT and CDR2 SNEGSKA (reference sequence). Trimming took 6 bases from V and 1 from J, leaving 23 bases between them. The CDR3 length is 17 residues. The DNA of the CDR3 is TGCAGTGCCCCGGGCGCTAGGGGGGGGTTGGGCACAGATACGCAGTATTTT. Its translation: CSAPGARGGLGTDTQYF.

Ten or more counts support this clonotype. The chain is built from TRBV25-1 and TRBJ2-7; 12 bases line up with TRBD1. CDR1 MGHDK and CDR2 SYGVNS come from the germline V gene. V lost 3 bases, J lost 3 bases, and 6 bases stayed unmatched. The length of the CDR3 is 16 residues. The CDR3 reads CASSDRGTGGFYEQYF. CDR3 nucleotide sequence: TGTGCCAGCAGTGATCGAGGGACAGGGGGCTTCTACGAGCAGTACTTC.

This clonotype was counted ten times or more. V and J are TRBV29-1 and TRBJ2-2; D is unresolved. The CDR3 length is 13 residues. Deletions cut 2 bases from V and 7 bases from J, with 11 bases between. The germline gives CDR1 SQVTM, CDR2 ANQGSEA. The CDR3 region is CSVEKAANGELFF. DNA for the CDR3: TGCAGCGTTGAAAAGGCGGCGAACGGGGAGCTGTTTTTT.

This clonotype was seen ten or more times. V is TRBV7-2 and J is TRBJ2-1, with D unclear. The CDR3 runs to 14 residues. The germline V gene encodes CDR1 SGHTA and CDR2 FQGNSA. V lost 5 bases to trimming and J lost 10 bases, with 18 bases between them. The CDR3 sequence is CASSPTRVGPEQFF. Written as DNA, the CDR3 is TGTGCCAGCAGCCCCACTCGCGTGGGTCCCGAGCAGTTCTTC.

At least ten counts were recorded for this clonotype. V and J are TRBV29-1 and TRBJ1-1; a possible D gene is TRBD1 (6 bases). CDR1 is SQVTM, CDR2 ANQGSEA, per germline. The germline V and J ends were trimmed by 7 bases and 1 base, with 13 bases remaining between them. The CDR3 length is 13 residues. CDR3 coding DNA: TGCAGCGCATATTCGGACAGGAACACTGAAGCTTTCTTT. Residues: CSAYSDRNTEAFF.

This clonotype was detected a few times. This chain links TRBV4-3 with TRBJ2-7; 7 bases line up with TRBD1. Germline CDR1 and CDR2: LGHNA and YSLEER. This CDR3 has 14 amino acids. V shed 3 bases, J shed 3 bases, and the junction held 5 bases outside the gene matches. This CDR3 reads CASSQDRYNYEQYF. In DNA, the CDR3 is TGCGCCAGCAGCCAGGACAGGTATAACTACGAGCAGTACTTC.

This clonotype has only a few counts. The chain is built from TRBV27 and TRBJ2-7, with a possible D match to TRBD1 (6 bases). The CDR3 length is 14 residues. From germline, CDR1 is MNHEY and CDR2 SMNVEV (reference sequence). V gave up 3 bases and J gave up 4 bases, with 13 bases separating them. CDR3 sequence reads: CASSLKGETYEQYF. The CDR3 DNA is TGTGCCAGCAGTTTGAAGGGGGAGACATACGAGCAGTACTTC.

Only a few counts were recorded for this clonotype. This CDR3 fails to terminate in the conserved phenylalanine or tryptophan, so it likely reflects a read error. The genes are TRBV5-1 and TRBJ2-7; tentatively, D is TRBD1 (6 bases). The germline CDR1 and CDR2 sequences are SGHRS and YFSETQ. The CDR3 runs to 15 residues. Between the trimmed V and J ends, which lost 1 base and 2 bases, there was a span of 13 bases. In DNA form, the CDR3 reads TGCGCCAGCAGCTTGAAGGACAGACCTACCTACGAGCAGTACCTC. It translates to CASSLKDRPTYEQYL.

The sample holds many counts of this clonotype. The V gene is TRBV13, the J gene TRBJ2-3; D gene uncertain. The CDR3 spans 13 residues. Trimming removed 5 bases from V and 3 bases from J, with 9 bases in between. Looked up from germline, CDR1 is PRHDT and CDR2 is FYEKMQ (reference sequence). This chain's CDR3 is CASSIRLTDTQYF. The DNA for the CDR3 is TGTGCCAGCAGCATCAGACTGACAGATACGCAGTATTTT.

About this clonotype itself: This may be a read error, as it is one base from a much larger clone. This chain links TRBV20-1 with TRBJ1-5, with D unresolved. Looked up from germline, CDR1 is DFQATT and CDR2 is SNEGSKA (reference sequence). This CDR3 contains 14 residues. The V gene lost 5 bases and the J gene lost 2 bases, with 13 bases spanning the gap. CDR3 in DNA: TGCAGTGCTGTACACGCGGGGTGCAATCAGCCCCAGCATTTT. This encodes CSAVHAGCNQPQHF.

This clonotype showed up many times. The V call is TRBV5-4, the J call TRBJ2-6, with a weak D call TRBD2 (5 bases). CDR3 length equals 18 residues. The V and J ends lost 0 bases and 0 bases respectively, with 13 bases between them. Germline CDR1 is SGHNT and CDR2 is YYREEE (reference sequence). In DNA, the CDR3 is TGTGCCAGCAGCTTGGCCGGACTCTTGAGCTCTGGGGCCAACGTCCTGACTTTC. Amino acid sequence: CASSLAGLLSSGANVLTF.